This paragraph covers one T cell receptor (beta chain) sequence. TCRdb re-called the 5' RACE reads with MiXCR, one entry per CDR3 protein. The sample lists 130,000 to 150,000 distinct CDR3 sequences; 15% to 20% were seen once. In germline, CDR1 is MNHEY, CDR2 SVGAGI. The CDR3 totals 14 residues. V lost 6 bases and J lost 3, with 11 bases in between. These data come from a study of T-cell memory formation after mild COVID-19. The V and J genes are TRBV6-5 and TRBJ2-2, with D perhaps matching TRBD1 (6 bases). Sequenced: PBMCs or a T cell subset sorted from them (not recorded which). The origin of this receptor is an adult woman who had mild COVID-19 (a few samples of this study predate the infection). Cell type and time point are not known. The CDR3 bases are TGTGCCAGCAGGTCACAGGGTTACACCGGGGAGCTGTTTTTT. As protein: CASRSQGYTGELFF.